This TCR beta chain was identified in a study of cytomegalovirus exposure and HLA in healthy donors. Overall study results and limits: The authors later found HLA-associated TCR beta chains more clonally expanded than equally common others. A missense DCLRE1C variant was associated with V- and J-gene trimming of TCR beta chains in a later analysis, and an independent cohort replicated the association. There were several of the most significant clusters that appeared linked to common viral pathogens in a later analysis.

Vbeta (60) and Jbeta (13) primers were used in the PCR. Data came from immunoSEQ multiplex PCR; TCRdb stores just in-frame clones and leaves some out. The sample lists some 70,000 clones, less than 70% occurring once. Note on this clone: Antigen: not known.

The sample was PBMCs. The TCR originated in a woman aged 25 to 39 in good health and CMV-seronegative.

CDR3 sequence (DNA): TGTGCCAGCAGCCCGATAGGTGGGGGGTTTAGGTCCGGGGAGCTGTTTTTT. Amino acids: CASSPIGGGFRSGELFF. The chain is built from TRBV5-4 and TRBJ2-2; D might be TRBD2 (6 bases). Germline CDR1 and CDR2: SGHNT and YYREEE (reference sequence). The CDR3 spans 17 residues. V was cut by 4 bases and J by 6 bases, with 22 bases left in between.